This passage covers 16 T cell receptor beta chains from one sample sequenced in a study of cytomegalovirus exposure and HLA in healthy donors. The PCR used 60 Vbeta and 13 Jbeta primers. Produced via immunoSEQ multiplex PCR; TCRdb's table is partial and in-frame only. The table has about 130,000 clones, approximately 80% seen once. Sequencing used PBMCs. The receptors were sampled from a woman in her 40s in good health and CMV-seropositive.

This chain uses TRBV28 with TRBJ2-7; 9 bases are shared with TRBD2. Germline trimming cut 7 bases from V and 4 bases from J; bases unmatched to any gene: 17. Germline V gives CDR1 MDHEN, CDR2 SYDVKM. This CDR3 is 17 amino acids long. DNA for the CDR3: TGTGCCAGCACCCCGGTGGTAGCGGGAGTTGACTATTACGAGCAGTACTTC. Translating it yields CASTPVVAGVDYYEQYF.

The chain carries TRBV13 and TRBJ2-2, with TRBD1 matching over 7 bases. The CDR3 runs 15 residues. V gave up 4 bases and J gave up 7 bases; unmatched junction bases: 9. The germline V gene has CDR1 PRHDT and CDR2 FYEKMQ (reference sequence). The CDR3 coding sequence is TGTGCCAGCAGCTCGGCAGGGGGTGGTATCGGGGAGCTGTTTTTT. This codes for CASSSAGGGIGELFF.

The chain joins TRBV29-1 to TRBJ1-2, with D maybe TRBD1 (6 bases). V was shortened by 8 bases and J by 8 bases, with 21 bases between the two germline ends. CDR1 is SQVTM and CDR2 is ANQGSEA in the germline V gene. This CDR3 comprises 13 residues. This CDR3 reads CSTWDTDKGGYTF. The CDR3 DNA sequence: TGCAGCACTTGGGACACTGATAAAGGGGGCTACACCTTC.

J is TRBJ1-5 and V is TRBV2; D unresolved. The CDR3 has 13 residues. Germline-derived CDR1 and CDR2 are SNHLY and FYNNEI. The V gene lost 10 bases and the J gene lost 0 bases, with 10 bases spanning the gap. CDR3 nucleotides: TGTGCCACCCGACTCAATAGCAATCAGCCCCAGCATTTT. Translated, it gives CATRLNSNQPQHF.

The chain links TRBV7-9 to TRBJ2-7; tentatively, D is TRBD2 (5 bases). CDR1 is SEHNR, CDR2 FQNEAQ, per germline (reference sequence). The V end was cut by 4 bases, the J end by 4 bases, with 14 bases between. The CDR3 loop spans 14 amino acids. This CDR3 is CASSSLATPYEQYF. The CDR3 nucleotides read TGTGCCAGCAGCTCCCTAGCCACCCCTTACGAGCAGTACTTC.

This chain joins TRBV5-1 and TRBJ2-5, with D possibly being TRBD1 (6 bases). There are 13 residues in the CDR3. Germline CDR1 and CDR2: SGHRS and YFSETQ. Deletions cut 3 bases from V and 0 bases from J, with 6 bases between. Written as DNA, the CDR3 is TGCGCCAGCAGCTCAGGGGACCAAGAGACCCAGTACTTC. It is translated as CASSSGDQETQYF.

This clone was counted once. The J gene is TRBJ2-7, the V gene TRBV4-2, with TRBD1 identical over 9 bases. The CDR3 loop spans 17 amino acids. V was pared by 1 base and J by 0 bases, with 7 bases of the junction left unmatched. The germline CDR1 and CDR2 sequences are LGHNA and YNFKEQ. In DNA form, the CDR3 reads TGTGCCAGCAGCCAAGGTTGGGGGACAGGGAACTCCTACGAGCAGTACTTC. Its protein is CASSQGWGTGNSYEQYF.

V and J are TRBV19 and TRBJ1-1, with 8 bases that match TRBD1. This CDR3 contains 15 residues. CDR1 and CDR2 from the germline V gene are LNHDA and SQIVND (reference sequence). V shed 3 bases and J 8 bases; nucleotides not matched to a gene: 11. The DNA of the CDR3 is TGTGCCAGTAGTATTTACCCAGGGGGCATGGTGGAAGCTTTCTTT. This gives the protein CASSIYPGGMVEAFF.

The chain couples TRBV11-1 to TRBJ2-1, with 11 positions matching TRBD2. Germline V gene sequence: CDR1 SGHAT, CDR2 FQDESV (reference sequence). V trimming: 3 bases; J trimming: 9 bases; junction bases outside the gene matches: 4. The CDR3 length is 14 residues. In DNA form, the CDR3 reads TGTGCCAGCAGCTTTGTAGCGGGAGGGTCTGAGCAGTTCTTC. Translating it yields CASSFVAGGSEQFF.

The chain carries TRBV30 and TRBJ2-5; 13 bases align to TRBD2. The V gene's germline CDR1 is GTSNPN and CDR2 SVGIG (reference sequence). This CDR3 contains 16 residues. V lost 1 base, J lost 7 bases, and 9 bases stayed unmatched. CDR3 nucleotide sequence: TGTGCCTGGAGTGCTCGTGGGACTAGCGGGACTGGGACCCAGTACTTC. Amino acids: CAWSARGTSGTGTQYF.

The chain employs TRBV6-1 and TRBJ2-3; D gene unclear. Germline assignment: CDR1 MNHNS and CDR2 SASEGT. This CDR3 is built from 14 residues. The V end lost 6 bases, the J end lost 3 bases, and 13 bases lay between the germline ends. The CDR3 reads CASRLTSPTDTQYF. CDR3 coding DNA: TGTGCCAGCAGATTGACATCGCCGACAGATACGCAGTATTTT.

V is TRBV19 and J is TRBJ2-5; no firm D call. The V gene's germline CDR1 is LNHDA and CDR2 SQIVND (reference sequence). The CDR3 contains 12 residues. With 3 bases removed from V and 1 base from J, the gap between germline ends came to 3 bases. CDR3 sequence (DNA): TGTGCCAGTAGTATCGGCCAAGAGACCCAGTACTTC. The encoded protein is CASSIGQETQYF.

This chain connects TRBV5-6 to TRBJ1-5; D gene ambiguous. Germline loops: CDR1 SGHDT, CDR2 YYEEEE. This CDR3 has 13 amino acids. The V gene lost 0 bases and the J gene lost 8 bases, with 9 bases spanning the gap. The CDR3 DNA is TGTGCCAGCAGCTTGGGGACTGAGGAGCCCCAGCATTTT. Its translation is CASSLGTEEPQHF.

In this sample, this clone turned up a few times. The V and J genes are TRBV6-5 and TRBJ1-6; TRBD1 is a possible D gene (5 bases). Trimming took off 5 bases at V and 2 bases at J, with 7 bases between the two ends. Germline V gene data show CDR1 as MNHEY and CDR2 as SVGAGI. The CDR3 contains 14 residues. The CDR3 loop reads CASSAGPYNSPLHF. The CDR3 bases are TGTGCCAGCAGTGCGGGACCCTATAATTCACCCCTCCACTTT.

The chain employs TRBV5-1 and TRBJ1-5, with TRBD1 matching over 8 bases. The CDR3 consists of 15 residues. The ends lost 4 bases at V and 0 bases at J; junction bases unmatched: 3. CDR1 SGHRS and CDR2 YFSETQ come from the germline V gene. The CDR3 nucleotides are TGCGCCAGCAGCCCGACAGGGGATAGCAATCAGCCCCAGCATTTT. Residues: CASSPTGDSNQPQHF.

V gene TRBV7-8 combines with J gene TRBJ2-2, with 8 bases that match TRBD2. Trimming took 6 bases from V and 4 from J; bases not matched to a gene: 7. Germline-derived CDR1 and CDR2 are SGHVS and FQNEAQ. The length of the CDR3 is 15 residues. The CDR3 reads CASRYSGSPTGELFF. The CDR3 nucleotides are TGTGCCAGCAGATACAGCGGGAGCCCCACCGGGGAGCTGTTTTTT.